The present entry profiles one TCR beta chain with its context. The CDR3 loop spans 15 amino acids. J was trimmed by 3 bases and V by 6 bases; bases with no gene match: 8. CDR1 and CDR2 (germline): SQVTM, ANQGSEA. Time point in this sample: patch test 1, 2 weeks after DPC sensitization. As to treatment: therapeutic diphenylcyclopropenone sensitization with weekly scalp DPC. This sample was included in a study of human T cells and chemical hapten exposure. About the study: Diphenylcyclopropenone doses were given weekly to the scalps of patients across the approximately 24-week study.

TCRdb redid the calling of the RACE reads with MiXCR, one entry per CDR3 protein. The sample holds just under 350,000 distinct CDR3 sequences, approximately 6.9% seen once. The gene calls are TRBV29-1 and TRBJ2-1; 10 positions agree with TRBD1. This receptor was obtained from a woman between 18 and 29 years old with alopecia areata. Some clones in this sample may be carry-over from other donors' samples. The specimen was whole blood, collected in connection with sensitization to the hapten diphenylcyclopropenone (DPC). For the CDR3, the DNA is TGCAGCGTGAGGGGGACAGGGGTGGACTACAATGAGCAGTTCTTC. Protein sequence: CSVRGTGVDYNEQFF.